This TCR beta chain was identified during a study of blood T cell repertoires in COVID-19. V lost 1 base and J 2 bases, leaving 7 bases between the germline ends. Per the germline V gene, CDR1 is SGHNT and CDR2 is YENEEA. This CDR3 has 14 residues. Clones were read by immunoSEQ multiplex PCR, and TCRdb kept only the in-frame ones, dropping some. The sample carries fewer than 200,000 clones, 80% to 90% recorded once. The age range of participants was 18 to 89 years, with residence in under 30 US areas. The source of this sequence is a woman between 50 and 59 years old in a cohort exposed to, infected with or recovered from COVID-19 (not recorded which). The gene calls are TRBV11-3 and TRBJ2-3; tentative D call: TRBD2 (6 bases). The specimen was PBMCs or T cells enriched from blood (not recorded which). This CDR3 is CASSLGRATDTQYF. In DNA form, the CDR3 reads TGTGCCAGCAGCTTAGGGAGGGCCACAGATACGCAGTATTTT.